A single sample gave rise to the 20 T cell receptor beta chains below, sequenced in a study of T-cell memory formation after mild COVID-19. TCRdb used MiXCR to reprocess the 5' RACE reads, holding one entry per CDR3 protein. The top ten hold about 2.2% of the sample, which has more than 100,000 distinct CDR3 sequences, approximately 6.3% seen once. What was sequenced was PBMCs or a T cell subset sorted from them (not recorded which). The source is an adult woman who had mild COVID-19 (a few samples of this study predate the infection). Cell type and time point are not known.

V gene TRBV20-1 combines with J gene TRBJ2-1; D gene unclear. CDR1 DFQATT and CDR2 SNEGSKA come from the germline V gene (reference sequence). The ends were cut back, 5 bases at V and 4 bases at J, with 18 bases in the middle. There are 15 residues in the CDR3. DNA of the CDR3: TGCAGTGCTTTTGCAGTGGACCGACGGTACAATGAGCAGTTCTTC. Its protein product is CSAFAVDRRYNEQFF.

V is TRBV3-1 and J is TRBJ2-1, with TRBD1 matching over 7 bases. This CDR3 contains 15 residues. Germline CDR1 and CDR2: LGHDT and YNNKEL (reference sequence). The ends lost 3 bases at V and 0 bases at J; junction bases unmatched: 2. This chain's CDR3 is CASSQTGISYNEQFF. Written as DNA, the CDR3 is TGTGCCAGCAGCCAGACAGGGATCTCCTACAATGAGCAGTTCTTC.

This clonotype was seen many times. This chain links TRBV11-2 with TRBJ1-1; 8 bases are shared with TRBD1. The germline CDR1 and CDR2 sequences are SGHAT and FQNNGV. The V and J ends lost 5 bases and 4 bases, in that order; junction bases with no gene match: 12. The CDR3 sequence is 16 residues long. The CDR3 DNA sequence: TGTGCCAGCAGCCCCAGTACAGGGGGAACGGGCACTGAAGCTTTCTTT. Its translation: CASSPSTGGTGTEAFF.

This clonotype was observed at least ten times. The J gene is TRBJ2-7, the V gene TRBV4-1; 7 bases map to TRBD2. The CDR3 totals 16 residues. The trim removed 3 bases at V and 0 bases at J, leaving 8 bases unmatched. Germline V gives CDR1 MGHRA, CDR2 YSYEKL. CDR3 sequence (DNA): TGCGCCAGCAGCCAGCTCGGGAGGTCCAGCTCCTACGAGCAGTACTTC. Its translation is CASSQLGRSSSYEQYF.

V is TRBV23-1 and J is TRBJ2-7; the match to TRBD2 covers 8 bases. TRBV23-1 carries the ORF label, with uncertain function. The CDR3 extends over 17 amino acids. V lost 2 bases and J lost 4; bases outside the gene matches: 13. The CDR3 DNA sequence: TGCGCCAGCAGTCAAATCGCGCCGGGAGGGTCTTCGTACGAGCAGTACTTC. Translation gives CASSQIAPGGSSYEQYF.

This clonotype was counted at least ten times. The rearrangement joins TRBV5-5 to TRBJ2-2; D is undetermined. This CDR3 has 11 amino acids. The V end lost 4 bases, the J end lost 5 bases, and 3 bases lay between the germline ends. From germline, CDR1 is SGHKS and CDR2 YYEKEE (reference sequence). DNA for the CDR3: TGTGCCAGCAGCCAAACCGGGGAGCTGTTTTTT. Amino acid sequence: CASSQTGELFF.

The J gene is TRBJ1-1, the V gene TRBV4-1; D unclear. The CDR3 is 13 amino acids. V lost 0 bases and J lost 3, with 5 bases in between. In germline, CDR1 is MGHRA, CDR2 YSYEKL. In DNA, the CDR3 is TGCGCCAGCAGCCAAGATACCGACACTGAAGCTTTCTTT. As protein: CASSQDTDTEAFF.

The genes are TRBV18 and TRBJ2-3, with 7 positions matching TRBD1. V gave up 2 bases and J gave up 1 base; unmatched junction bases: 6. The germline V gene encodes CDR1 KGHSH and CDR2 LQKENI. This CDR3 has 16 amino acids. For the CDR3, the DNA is TGTGCCAGCTCACCAACTCTAGGGGGCGGCACAGATACGCAGTATTTT. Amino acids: CASSPTLGGGTDTQYF.

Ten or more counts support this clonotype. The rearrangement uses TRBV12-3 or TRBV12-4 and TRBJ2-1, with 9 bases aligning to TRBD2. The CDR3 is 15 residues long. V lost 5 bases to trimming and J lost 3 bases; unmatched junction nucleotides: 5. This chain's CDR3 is CASSPQAGGYNEQFF. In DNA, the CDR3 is TGTGCCAGCAGTCCACAAGCGGGAGGCTACAATGAGCAGTTCTTC.

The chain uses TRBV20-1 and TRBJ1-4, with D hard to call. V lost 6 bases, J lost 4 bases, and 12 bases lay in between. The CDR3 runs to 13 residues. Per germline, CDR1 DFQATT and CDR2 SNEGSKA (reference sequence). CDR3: CSAQPGNNEKLFF. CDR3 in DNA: TGCAGTGCGCAGCCGGGCAATAATGAAAAACTGTTTTTT.

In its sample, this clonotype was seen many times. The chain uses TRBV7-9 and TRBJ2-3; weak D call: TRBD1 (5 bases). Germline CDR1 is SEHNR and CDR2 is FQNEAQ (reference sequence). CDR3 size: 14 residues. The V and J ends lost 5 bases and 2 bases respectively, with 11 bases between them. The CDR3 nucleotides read TGTGCCAGCAGCCACAGACAGAACACAGATACGCAGTATTTT. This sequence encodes CASSHRQNTDTQYF.

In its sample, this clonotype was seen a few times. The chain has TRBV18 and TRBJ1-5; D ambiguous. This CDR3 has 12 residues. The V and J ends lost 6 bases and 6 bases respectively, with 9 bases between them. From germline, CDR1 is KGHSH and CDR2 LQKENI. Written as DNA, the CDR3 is TGTGCCAGCTCTCCCGATACTCAGCCCCAGCATTTT. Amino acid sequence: CASSPDTQPQHF.

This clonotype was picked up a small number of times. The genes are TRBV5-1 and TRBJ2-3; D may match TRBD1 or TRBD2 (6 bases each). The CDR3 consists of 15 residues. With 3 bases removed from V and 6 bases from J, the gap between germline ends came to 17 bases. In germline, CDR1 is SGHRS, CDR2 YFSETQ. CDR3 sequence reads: CASSWLRGDRDTQYF. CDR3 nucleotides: TGCGCCAGCAGCTGGCTAAGGGGGGATCGGGATACGCAGTATTTT.

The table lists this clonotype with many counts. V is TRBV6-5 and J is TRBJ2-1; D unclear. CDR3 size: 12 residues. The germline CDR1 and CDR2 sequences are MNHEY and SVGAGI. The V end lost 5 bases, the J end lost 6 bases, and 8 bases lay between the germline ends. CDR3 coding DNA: TGTGCCAGCAGTGCCCTCGGCAATGAGCAGTTCTTC. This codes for CASSALGNEQFF.

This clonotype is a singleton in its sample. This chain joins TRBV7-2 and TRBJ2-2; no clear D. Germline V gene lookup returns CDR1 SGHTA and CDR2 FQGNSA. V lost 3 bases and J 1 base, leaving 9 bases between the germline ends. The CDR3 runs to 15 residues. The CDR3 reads CASSFDSQNTGELFF. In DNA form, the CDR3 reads TGTGCCAGCAGCTTCGACTCCCAGAACACCGGGGAGCTGTTTTTT.

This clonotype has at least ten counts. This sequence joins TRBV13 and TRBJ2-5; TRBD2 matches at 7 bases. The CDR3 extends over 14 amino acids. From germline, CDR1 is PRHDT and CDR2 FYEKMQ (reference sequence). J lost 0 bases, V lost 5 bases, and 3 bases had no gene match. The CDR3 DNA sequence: TGTGCCAGCAGCGAAGCGGGGCACCAAGAGACCCAGTACTTC. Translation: CASSEAGHQETQYF.

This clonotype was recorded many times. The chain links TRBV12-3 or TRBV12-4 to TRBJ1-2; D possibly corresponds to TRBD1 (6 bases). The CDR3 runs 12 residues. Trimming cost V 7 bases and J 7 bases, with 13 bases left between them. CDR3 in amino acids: CASTLQGSGYTF. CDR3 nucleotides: TGTGCCAGCACCCTCCAGGGGTCTGGCTACACCTTC.

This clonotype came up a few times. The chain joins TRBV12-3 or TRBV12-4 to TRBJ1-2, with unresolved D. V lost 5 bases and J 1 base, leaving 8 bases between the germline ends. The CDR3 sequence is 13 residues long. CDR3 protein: CASSTASNYGYTF. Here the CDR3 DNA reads TGTGCCAGCAGTACAGCTAGTAACTATGGCTACACCTTC.

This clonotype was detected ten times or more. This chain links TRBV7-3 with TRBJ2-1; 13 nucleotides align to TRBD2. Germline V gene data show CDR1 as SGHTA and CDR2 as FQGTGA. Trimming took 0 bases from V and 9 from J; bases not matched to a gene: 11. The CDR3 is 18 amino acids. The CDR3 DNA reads TGTGCCAGCAGCTTAACGGGGACTAGCGGGACTAATCAGGGTGAGCAGTTCTTC. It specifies CASSLTGTSGTNQGEQFF.

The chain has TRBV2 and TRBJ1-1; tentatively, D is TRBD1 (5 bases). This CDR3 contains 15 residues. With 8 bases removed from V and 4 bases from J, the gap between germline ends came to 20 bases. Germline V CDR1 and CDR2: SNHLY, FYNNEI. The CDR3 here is CASAREQVGGTEAFF. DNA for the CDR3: TGTGCCAGCGCCCGAGAACAGGTCGGAGGCACTGAAGCTTTCTTT.